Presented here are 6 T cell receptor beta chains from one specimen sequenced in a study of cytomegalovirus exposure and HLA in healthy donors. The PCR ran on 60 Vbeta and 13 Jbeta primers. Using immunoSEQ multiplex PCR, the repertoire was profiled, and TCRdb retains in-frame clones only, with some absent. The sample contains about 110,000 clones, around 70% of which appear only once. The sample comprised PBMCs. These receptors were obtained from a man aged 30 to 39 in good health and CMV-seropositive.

CDR3 in DNA: TGCGCCAGCAGCATTCCGACAGGGAGCACAGATACGCAGTATTTT. Protein sequence: CASSIPTGSTDTQYF. The chain links TRBV5-1 to TRBJ2-3, with TRBD1 matching over 7 bases. Per germline, CDR1 SGHRS and CDR2 YFSETQ. This CDR3 contains 15 residues. J gave up 0 bases and V 4 bases, and 5 bases lay outside the gene matches.

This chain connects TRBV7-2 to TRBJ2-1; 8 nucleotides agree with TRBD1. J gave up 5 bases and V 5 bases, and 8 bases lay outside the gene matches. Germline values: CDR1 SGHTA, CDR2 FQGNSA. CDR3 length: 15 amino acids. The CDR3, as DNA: TGTGCCAGCAGCCGCGACAGGGGTTATGACAATGAGCAGTTCTTC. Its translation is CASSRDRGYDNEQFF.

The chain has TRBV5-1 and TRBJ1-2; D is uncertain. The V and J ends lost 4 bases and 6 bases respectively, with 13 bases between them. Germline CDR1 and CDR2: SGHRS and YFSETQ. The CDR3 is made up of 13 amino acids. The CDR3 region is CASSPQAGNGYTF. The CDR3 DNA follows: TGCGCCAGCAGCCCGCAGGCGGGAAATGGCTACACCTTC.

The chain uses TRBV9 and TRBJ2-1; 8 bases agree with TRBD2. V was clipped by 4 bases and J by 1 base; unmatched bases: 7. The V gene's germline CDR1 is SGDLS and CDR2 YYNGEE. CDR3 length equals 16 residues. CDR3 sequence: CASSHPAGGSYNEQFF. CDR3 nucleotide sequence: TGTGCCAGCAGCCATCCGGCGGGGGGTTCCTACAATGAGCAGTTCTTC. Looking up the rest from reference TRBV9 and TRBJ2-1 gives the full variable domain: DSGVTQTPKHLITATGQRVTLRCSPRSGDLSVYWYQQSLDQGLQFLIQYYNGEERAKGNILERFSAQQFPDLHSELNLSSLELGDSALYFCASSHPAGGSYNEQFFGPGTRLTVL.

The DNA for the CDR3 is TGCAGTGCTAGTCAGTACGAGCAGTACTTC. It encodes CSASQYEQYF. The chain carries TRBV20-1 and TRBJ2-7; D is undetermined. This CDR3 has 10 amino acids. V was clipped by 3 bases and J by 4 bases, with 4 bases between them. The germline CDR1 and CDR2 sequences are DFQATT and SNEGSKA (reference sequence).

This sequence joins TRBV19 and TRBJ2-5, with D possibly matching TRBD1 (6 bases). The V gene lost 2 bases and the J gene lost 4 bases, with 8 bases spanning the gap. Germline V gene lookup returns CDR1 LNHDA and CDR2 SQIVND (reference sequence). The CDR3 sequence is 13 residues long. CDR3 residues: CASSIKGGETQYF. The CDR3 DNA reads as TGTGCCAGTAGTATAAAAGGGGGAGAGACCCAGTACTTC.